This entry is about one T cell receptor (beta chain). Its specificity is unknown. The V and J ends lost 2 bases and 0 bases respectively, with 11 bases between them. This CDR3 comprises 15 residues. Germline V gene sequence: CDR1 MNHNY, CDR2 SVGAGI (reference sequence). The sample belongs to a study of OX40 agonist ivuxolimab in advanced cancers. The wider study: Prior anti-PD-1, anti-PD-L1 or anti-CTLA-4 therapy did not bar entry, and more than 35% had some.

TCRdb's copy holds only in-frame clones and misses some; the assay was immunoSEQ multiplex PCR. The sample contains roughly 51,000 clones, roughly 84% of which appear only once. Whole-study results and caveats: Normalized T-cell clonal expansion was also low in a subset of nonresponders.

The TCR was taken from an adult with an advanced solid tumor such as melanoma, head and neck, liver or kidney cancer. The sample in question was CD4+ or CD8+ T cells sorted from blood, obtained in a trial of the OX40 agonist ivuxolimab. The V call is TRBV6-6, the J call TRBJ2-7, with D possibly matching TRBD2 (6 bases). As DNA, the CDR3 is TGTGCCAGCAGTTACAAGGAGGGCCCCTCCTACGAGCAGTACTTC. This translates into CASSYKEGPSYEQYF.